The next 7 T cell receptor beta chains were all read from a single sample in a study of STAT3 mutations in large granular lymphocyte leukemia (dated by TCRdb to the late 2010s). Their antigens remain unidentified. The library was built by means of the immunoSEQ multiplex PCR assay. The source is immuneACCESS, and TCRdb retained only in-frame sequences with V and J called. Part of the clones is not carried over; for the studies checked, unresolved V genes explain less than half of this, and the remainder is unexplained. A total of about 10,000 clones appear in this sample, about 88% of them only once. The ten largest clones represent around two fifths of the sample. General conclusions and limits of the study: Every T-LGLL patient showed at least one immunodominant TCRbeta clonotype, and about half showed multiple immunodominant subclonotypes.

The material sequenced was peripheral blood mononuclear cells. The receptors derive from a man aged 60 to 69 with T-cell large granular lymphocyte leukemia. Some clones in this sample may be carry-over from other donors' samples. The age is the age at diagnosis.

The V and J genes are TRBV30 and TRBJ2-7, with 7 positions matching TRBD1. From germline, CDR1 is GTSNPN and CDR2 SVGIG (reference sequence). The CDR3 totals 12 residues. Unmatched junction bases numbered 6, after V lost 8 bases and J lost 2 bases. This CDR3 is CAGRQGTYEQYF. The CDR3 region has the DNA TGTGCCGGGCGACAGGGAACCTACGAGCAGTACTTC.

This clone was detected once. The CDR3 DNA is TGTGCCAGCAGCTTCGGGGACTTCGATGCCTACGAGCAGTACTTC. Translated: CASSFGDFDAYEQYF. The rearrangement joins TRBV12-1 to TRBJ2-7; the table's D call TRBD2 went unverified against the DNA. TRBV12-1 is reported as a pseudogene. This CDR3 has 15 residues.

The V call is TRBV27, the J call TRBJ1-5; 7 nucleotides line up with TRBD1. This CDR3 contains 14 residues. The V and J ends lost 5 bases and 1 base, in that order; junction bases with no gene match: 2. CDR1 MNHEY and CDR2 SMNVEV come from the germline V gene (reference sequence). DNA for the CDR3: TGTGCCAGCAGTGCAGGGGGGAGCAATCAGCCCCAGCATTTT. Its translation is CASSAGGSNQPQHF.

This chain links TRBV2 with TRBJ2-7, with TRBD2 identical over 7 bases. The J segment lost 4 bases and the V segment lost 11 bases, leaving 8 bases of the junction unmatched. This CDR3 has 12 amino acids. CDR1 is SNHLY and CDR2 is FYNNEI in the germline V gene. The DNA of the CDR3 is TGTGCCGGGGGGGGGTCGGGATACGAGCAGTACTTC. Translated, it gives CAGGGSGYEQYF. Based on the CDR3 plus reference TRBV2 and TRBJ2-7, the full variable domain is EPEVTQTPSHQVTQMGQEVILRCVPISNHLYFYWYRQILGQKVEFLVSFYNNEISEKSEIFDDQFSVERPDGSNFTLKIRSTKLEDSAMYFCAGGGSGYEQYFGPGTRLTVT.

The V and J genes are TRBV2 and TRBJ2-7, with 8 bases aligning to TRBD2. Germline CDR1 and CDR2: SNHLY and FYNNEI. This CDR3 has 15 amino acids. The V gene end was trimmed by 2 bases and the J gene end by 7 bases; junction bases not matched to a gene: 10. CDR3 sequence (DNA): TGTGCCAGCAGTGAACTACCGGGAGGGCCGGGGGAGCAGTACTTC. This translates into CASSELPGGPGEQYF.

J is TRBJ2-2 and V is TRBV4-3; D is ambiguous. CDR1 and CDR2 (germline): LGHNA, YSLEER. Trimming cost V 3 bases and J 7 bases, with 12 bases left between them. This CDR3 is 14 amino acids long. CDR3 bases: TGCGCCAGCAGCCATAGCTCAGCCTTCGGGGAGCTGTTTTTT. Translated: CASSHSSAFGELFF.

The chain combines TRBV4-3 with TRBJ2-7; 9 nucleotides line up with TRBD1. The CDR3 sequence is 15 residues long. V was pared by 3 bases and J by 3 bases, with 6 bases of the junction left unmatched. CDR1 LGHNA and CDR2 YSLEER come from the germline V gene. CDR3 in DNA: TGCGCCAGCAGCCAGGAGACAGGGGGAGGCTACGAGCAGTACTTC. The encoded protein is CASSQETGGGYEQYF.